Presented here are 2 T cell receptor beta chains from one specimen sequenced in a study of blood T cell repertoires in COVID-19 (dated by TCRdb to the early 2020s). Library creation used the immunoSEQ multiplex PCR assay. TCRdb holds this immuneACCESS table with in-frame rearrangements only. Some clones are missing; in checked studies, unresolved V genes explain under half, and the rest has no known cause. Present in this sample are roughly 230,000 clones, over 75% of which were seen just once. The ten largest account for less than 8% of the sample. Sequenced: PBMCs or T cells enriched from blood (not recorded which). The receptor source for this set is a man in his thirties or forties in a cohort exposed to, infected with or recovered from COVID-19 (not recorded which).

The genes are TRBV19 and TRBJ2-2; 9 bases line up with TRBD2. After removal of 8 bases from V and 1 base from J, the junction contained 5 bases not matched to a gene. The CDR3 is made up of 15 amino acids. CDR1 and CDR2 (germline): LNHDA, SQIVND (reference sequence). In DNA, the CDR3 is TGTGCCAGTCTTAAGACTAGCGGGAACACCGGGGAGCTGTTTTTT. Its translation: CASLKTSGNTGELFF. Full variable domain (rest looked up from reference TRBV19 and TRBJ2-2): DGGITQSPKYLFRKEGQNVTLSCEQNLNHDAMYWYRQDPGQGLRLIYYSQIVNDFQKGDIAEGYSVSREKKESFPLTVTSAQKNPTAFYLCASLKTSGNTGELFFGEGSRLTVL.

The J gene is TRBJ1-2, the V gene TRBV10-2; no firm D call. Germline-derived CDR1 and CDR2 are WSHSY and SAAADI. Trimming removed 6 bases from V and 4 bases from J, with 12 bases in between. The CDR3 has 13 residues. As DNA, the CDR3 is TGCGCCAGCAGCCCAGCGGACGGCTATGGCTACACCTTC. Residues: CASSPADGYGYTF.